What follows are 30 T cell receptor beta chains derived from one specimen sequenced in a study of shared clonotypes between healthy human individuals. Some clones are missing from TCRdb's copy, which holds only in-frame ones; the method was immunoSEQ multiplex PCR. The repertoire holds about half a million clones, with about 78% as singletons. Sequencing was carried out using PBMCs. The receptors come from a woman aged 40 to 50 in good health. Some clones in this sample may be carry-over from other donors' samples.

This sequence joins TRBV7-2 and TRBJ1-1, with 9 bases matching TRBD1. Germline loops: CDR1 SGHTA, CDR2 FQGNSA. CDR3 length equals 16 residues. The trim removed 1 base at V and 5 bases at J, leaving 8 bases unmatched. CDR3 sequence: CASSLVQGARWTEAFF. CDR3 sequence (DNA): TGTGCCAGCAGCTTAGTACAGGGGGCGCGGTGGACTGAAGCTTTCTTT.

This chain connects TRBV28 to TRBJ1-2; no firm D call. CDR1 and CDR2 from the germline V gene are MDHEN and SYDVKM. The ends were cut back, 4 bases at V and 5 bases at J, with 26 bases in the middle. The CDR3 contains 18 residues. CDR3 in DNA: TGTGCCAGCAGTTCAAATTATGGGGAAGGTACAAACGGATATGGCTACACCTTC. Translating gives CASSSNYGEGTNGYGYTF.

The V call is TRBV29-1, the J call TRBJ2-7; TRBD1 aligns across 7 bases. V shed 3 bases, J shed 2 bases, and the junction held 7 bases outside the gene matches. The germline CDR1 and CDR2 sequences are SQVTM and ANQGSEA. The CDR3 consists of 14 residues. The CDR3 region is CSVDVRGPPYEQYF. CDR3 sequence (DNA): TGCAGCGTTGACGTGAGGGGGCCCCCCTACGAGCAGTACTTC.

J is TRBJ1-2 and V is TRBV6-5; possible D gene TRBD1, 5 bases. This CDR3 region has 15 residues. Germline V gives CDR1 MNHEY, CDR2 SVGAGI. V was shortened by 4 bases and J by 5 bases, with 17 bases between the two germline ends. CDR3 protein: CASSSRDRGKYGYTF. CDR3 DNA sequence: TGTGCCAGCAGTTCGAGGGACCGAGGAAAATATGGCTACACCTTC.

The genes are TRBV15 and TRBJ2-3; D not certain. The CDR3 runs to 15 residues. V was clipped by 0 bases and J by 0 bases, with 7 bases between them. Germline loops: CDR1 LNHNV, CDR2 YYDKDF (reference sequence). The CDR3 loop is CATSRDPKSTDTQYF. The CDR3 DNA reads TGTGCCACCAGCAGAGATCCCAAAAGCACAGATACGCAGTATTTT.

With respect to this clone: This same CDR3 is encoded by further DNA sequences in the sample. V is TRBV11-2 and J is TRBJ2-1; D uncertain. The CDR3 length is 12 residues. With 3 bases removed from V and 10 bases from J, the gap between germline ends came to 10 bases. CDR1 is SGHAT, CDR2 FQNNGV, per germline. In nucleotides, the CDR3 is TGTGCCAGCAGCTTTAGGGTGGGGGAGCAGTTCTTC. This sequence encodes CASSFRVGEQFF.

The CDR3 sequence: CASSSGAGRAETQYF. The CDR3 DNA reads TGTGCCAGCAGCTCCGGCGCGGGCAGGGCAGAGACCCAGTACTTC. The chain joins TRBV7-3 to TRBJ2-5; D assignment may be TRBD1 or TRBD2 (5 bases each). CDR1 is SGHTA, CDR2 FQGTGA, per germline. The CDR3 loop spans 15 amino acids. Trimming shortened V by 4 bases and J by 4 bases, and 16 bases separated the two germline ends. The variable domain in full, completed from reference TRBV7-3 and TRBJ2-5, reads GAGVSQTPSNKVTEKGKYVELRCDPISGHTALYWYRQSLGQGPEFLIYFQGTGAADDSGLPNDRFFAVRPEGSVSTLKIQRTERGDSAVYLCASSSGAGRAETQYFGPGTRLLVL.

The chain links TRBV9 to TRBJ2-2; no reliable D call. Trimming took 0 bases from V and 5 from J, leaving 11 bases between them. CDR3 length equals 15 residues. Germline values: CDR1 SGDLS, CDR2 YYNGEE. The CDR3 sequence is CASSVGPETTGELFF. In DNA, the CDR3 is TGTGCCAGCAGCGTAGGTCCCGAGACTACCGGGGAGCTGTTTTTT. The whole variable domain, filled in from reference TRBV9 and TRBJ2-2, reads DSGVTQTPKHLITATGQRVTLRCSPRSGDLSVYWYQQSLDQGLQFLIQYYNGEERAKGNILERFSAQQFPDLHSELNLSSLELGDSALYFCASSVGPETTGELFFGEGSRLTVL.

DNA for the CDR3: TGTGCCAGCAGCCAACACCGGGGGACGGGAGAGACCCAGTACTTC. This sequence encodes CASSQHRGTGETQYF. The chain joins TRBV7-8 to TRBJ2-5; TRBD2 might be the D (6 bases). Germline CDR1 reads SGHVS; CDR2 reads FQNEAQ. The V and J ends lost 5 bases and 4 bases respectively, with 17 bases between them. The CDR3 sequence is 15 residues long. The full variable domain, with the rest looked up from reference TRBV7-8 and TRBJ2-5, is GAGVSQSPRYKVAKRGQDVALRCDPISGHVSLFWYQQALGQGPEFLTYFQNEAQLDKSGLPSDRFFAERPEGSVSTLKIQRTQQEDSAVYLCASSQHRGTGETQYFGPGTRLLVL.

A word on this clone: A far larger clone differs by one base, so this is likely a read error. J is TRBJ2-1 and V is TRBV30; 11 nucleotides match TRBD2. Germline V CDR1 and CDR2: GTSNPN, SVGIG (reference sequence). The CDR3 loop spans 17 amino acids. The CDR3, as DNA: TGTGCCTGGAGTGTTTCCCCGGGGGGACTAGCGGACAATGGGCAGTTCTTC. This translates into CAWSVSPGGLADNGQFF.

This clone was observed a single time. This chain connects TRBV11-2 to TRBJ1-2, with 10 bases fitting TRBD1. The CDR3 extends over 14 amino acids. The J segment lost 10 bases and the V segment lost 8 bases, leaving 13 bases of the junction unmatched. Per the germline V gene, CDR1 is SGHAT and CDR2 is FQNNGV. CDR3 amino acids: CASVLTGTGEVYTF. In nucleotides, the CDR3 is TGTGCCAGCGTCCTAACCGGGACAGGGGAAGTCTACACCTTC. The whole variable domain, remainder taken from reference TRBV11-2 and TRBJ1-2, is EAGVAQSPRYKIIEKRQSVAFWCNPISGHATLYWYQQILGQGPKLLIQFQNNGVVDDSQLPKDRFSAERLKGVDSTLKIQPAKLEDSAVYLCASVLTGTGEVYTFGSGTRLTVV.

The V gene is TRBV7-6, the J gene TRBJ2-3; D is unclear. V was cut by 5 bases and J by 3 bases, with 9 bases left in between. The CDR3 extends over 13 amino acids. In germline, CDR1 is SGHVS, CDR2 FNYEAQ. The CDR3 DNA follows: TGTGCCAGCAGCCCCCGCAGGACAGATACGCAGTATTTT. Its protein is CASSPRRTDTQYF.

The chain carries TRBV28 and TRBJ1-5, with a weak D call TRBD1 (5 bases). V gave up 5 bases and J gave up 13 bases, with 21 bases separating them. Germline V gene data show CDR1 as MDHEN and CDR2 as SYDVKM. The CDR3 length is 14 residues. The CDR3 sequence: CASSLVTRALLQHF. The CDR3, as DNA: TGTGCCAGCAGTCTGGTGACCAGGGCGTTGTTACAGCATTTT.

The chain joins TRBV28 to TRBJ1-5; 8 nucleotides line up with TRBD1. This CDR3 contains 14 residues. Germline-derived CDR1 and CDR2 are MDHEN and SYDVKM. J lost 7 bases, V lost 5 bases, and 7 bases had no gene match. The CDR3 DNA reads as TGTGCCAGCAGTAGAGACAGGGGCTGGCAGCCCCAGCATTTT. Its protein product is CASSRDRGWQPQHF.

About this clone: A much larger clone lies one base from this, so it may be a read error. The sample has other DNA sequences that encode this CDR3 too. The CDR3 here is CASSPGQGNQPQHF. The CDR3 region has the DNA TGTGCCAGCAGCCCGGGACAGGGGAATCAGCCCCAGCATTTT. This chain connects TRBV7-8 to TRBJ1-5; TRBD1 aligns across 10 bases. The trim removed 5 bases at V and 4 bases at J, leaving 2 bases unmatched. Germline CDR1 is SGHVS and CDR2 is FQNEAQ. The CDR3 runs 14 residues.

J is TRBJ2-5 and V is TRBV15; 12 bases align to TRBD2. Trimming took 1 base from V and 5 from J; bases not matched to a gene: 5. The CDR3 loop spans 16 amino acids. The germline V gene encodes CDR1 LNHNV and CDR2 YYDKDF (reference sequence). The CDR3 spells CATSRARLAGEETQYF. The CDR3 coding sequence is TGTGCCACCAGCAGAGCTCGACTAGCGGGAGAGGAGACCCAGTACTTC.

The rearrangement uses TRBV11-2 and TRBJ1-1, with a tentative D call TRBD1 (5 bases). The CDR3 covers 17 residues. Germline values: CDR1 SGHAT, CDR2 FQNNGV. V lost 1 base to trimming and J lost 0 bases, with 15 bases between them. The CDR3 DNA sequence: TGTGCCAGCAGCTTAGTCCGTGGGACGGCAATGAACACTGAAGCTTTCTTT. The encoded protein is CASSLVRGTAMNTEAFF.

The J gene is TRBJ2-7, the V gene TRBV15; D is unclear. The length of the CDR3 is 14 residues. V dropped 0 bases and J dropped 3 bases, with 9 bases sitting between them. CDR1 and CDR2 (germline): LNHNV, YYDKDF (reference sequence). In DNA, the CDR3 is TGTGCCACCAGCAGAGATCTCAGCGTCTACGAGCAGTACTTC. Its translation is CATSRDLSVYEQYF. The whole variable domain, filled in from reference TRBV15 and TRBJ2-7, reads DAMVIQNPRYQVTQFGKPVTLSCSQTLNHNVMYWYQQKSSQAPKLLFHYYDKDFNNEADTPDNFQSRRPNTSFCFLDIRSPGLGDTAMYLCATSRDLSVYEQYFGPGTRLTVT.

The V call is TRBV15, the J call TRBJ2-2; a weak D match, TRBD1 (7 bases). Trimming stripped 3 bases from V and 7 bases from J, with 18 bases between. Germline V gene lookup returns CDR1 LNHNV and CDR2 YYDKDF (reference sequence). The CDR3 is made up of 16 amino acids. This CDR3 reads CATSRMRDSLLGELFF. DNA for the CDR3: TGTGCCACCAGCAGGATGCGGGACAGCCTACTCGGGGAGCTGTTTTTT.

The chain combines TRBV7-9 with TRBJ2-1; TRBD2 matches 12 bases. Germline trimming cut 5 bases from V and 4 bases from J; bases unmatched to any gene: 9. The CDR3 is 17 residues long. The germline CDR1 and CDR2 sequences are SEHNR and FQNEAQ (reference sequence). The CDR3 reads CASSPPRLAGDYNEQFF. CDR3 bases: TGTGCCAGCAGCCCCCCCCGACTAGCGGGAGATTACAATGAGCAGTTCTTC.

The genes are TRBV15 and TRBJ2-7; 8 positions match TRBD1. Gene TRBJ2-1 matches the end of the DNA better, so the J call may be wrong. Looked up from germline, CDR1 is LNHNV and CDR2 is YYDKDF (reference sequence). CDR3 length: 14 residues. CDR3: CATSTDRGVNEQFF. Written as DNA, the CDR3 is TGTGCCACCAGCACCGACAGGGGAGTTAATGAGCAGTTCTTC.

CDR3 nucleotide sequence: TGTGCCAGCAGCTTAGAGCGGGAGGTGGGTAATGAGCAGTTCTTC. Its protein product is CASSLEREVGNEQFF. The chain is built from TRBV5-4 and TRBJ2-1, with 9 bases matching TRBD2. The CDR3 has 15 residues. Trimming removed 2 bases from V and 7 bases from J; junction bases left unmatched: 7. Germline V gene data show CDR1 as SGHNT and CDR2 as YYREEE (reference sequence).

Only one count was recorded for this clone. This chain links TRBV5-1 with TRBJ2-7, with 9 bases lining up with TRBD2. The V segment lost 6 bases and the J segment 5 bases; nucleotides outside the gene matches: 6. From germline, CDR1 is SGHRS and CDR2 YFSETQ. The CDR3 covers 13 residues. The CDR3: CASKVAGADEQYF. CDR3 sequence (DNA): TGCGCCAGCAAAGTAGCGGGAGCAGACGAGCAGTACTTC.

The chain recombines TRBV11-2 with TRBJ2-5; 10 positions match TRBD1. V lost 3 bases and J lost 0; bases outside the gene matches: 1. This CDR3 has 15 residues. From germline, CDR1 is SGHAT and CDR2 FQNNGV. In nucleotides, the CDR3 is TGTGCCAGCAGCTTGGACAGGGGGTACCAAGAGACCCAGTACTTC. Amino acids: CASSLDRGYQETQYF. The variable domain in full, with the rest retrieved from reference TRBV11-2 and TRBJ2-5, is EAGVAQSPRYKIIEKRQSVAFWCNPISGHATLYWYQQILGQGPKLLIQFQNNGVVDDSQLPKDRFSAERLKGVDSTLKIQPAKLEDSAVYLCASSLDRGYQETQYFGPGTRLLVL.

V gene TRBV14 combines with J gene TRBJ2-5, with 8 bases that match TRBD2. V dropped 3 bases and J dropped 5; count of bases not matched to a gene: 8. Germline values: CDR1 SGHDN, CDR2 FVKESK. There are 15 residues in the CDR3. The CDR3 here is CASSHRSGTGETQYF. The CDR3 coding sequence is TGTGCCAGCAGCCACCGTAGCGGGACGGGTGAGACCCAGTACTTC. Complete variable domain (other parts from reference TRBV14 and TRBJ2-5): EAGVTQFPSHSVIEKGQTVTLRCDPISGHDNLYWYRRVMGKEIKFLLHFVKESKQDESGMPNNRFLAERTGGTYSTLKVQPAELEDSGVYFCASSHRSGTGETQYFGPGTRLLVL.

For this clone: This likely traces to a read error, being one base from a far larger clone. The CDR3 bases are TGTGCCAGCAGTTCAGGCTACGAGCAGTACTTC. Protein sequence: CASSSGYEQYF. The chain is built from TRBV28 and TRBJ2-7; D gene ambiguous. V was shortened by 4 bases and J by 3 bases, with 4 bases between the two germline ends. Germline values: CDR1 MDHEN, CDR2 SYDVKM. The CDR3 extends over 11 amino acids.

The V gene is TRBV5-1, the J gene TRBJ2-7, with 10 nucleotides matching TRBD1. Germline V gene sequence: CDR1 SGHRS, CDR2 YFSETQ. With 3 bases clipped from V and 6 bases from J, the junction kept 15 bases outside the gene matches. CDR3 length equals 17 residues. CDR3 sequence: CASSSTPGQGRGGEQYF. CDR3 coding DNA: TGCGCCAGCAGCTCCACCCCGGGACAGGGGAGAGGTGGCGAGCAGTACTTC.

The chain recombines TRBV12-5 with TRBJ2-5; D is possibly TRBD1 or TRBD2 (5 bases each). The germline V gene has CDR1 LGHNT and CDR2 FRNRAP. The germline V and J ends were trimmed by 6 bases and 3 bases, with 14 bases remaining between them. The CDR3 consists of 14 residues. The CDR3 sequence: CASGAGTEEETQYF. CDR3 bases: TGTGCTAGTGGAGCAGGGACGGAAGAAGAGACCCAGTACTTC.

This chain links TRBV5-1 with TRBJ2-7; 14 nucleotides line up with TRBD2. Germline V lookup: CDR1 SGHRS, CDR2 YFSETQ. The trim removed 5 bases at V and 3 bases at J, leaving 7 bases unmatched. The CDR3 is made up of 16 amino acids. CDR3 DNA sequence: TGCGCCAGCAGTACAGGGACTAGCGGGAGATACTACGAGCAGTACTTC. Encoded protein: CASSTGTSGRYYEQYF.

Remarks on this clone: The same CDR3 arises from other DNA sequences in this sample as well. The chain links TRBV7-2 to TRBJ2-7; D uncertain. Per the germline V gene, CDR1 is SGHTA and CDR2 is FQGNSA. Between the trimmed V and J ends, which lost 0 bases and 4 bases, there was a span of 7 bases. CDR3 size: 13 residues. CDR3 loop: CASSLAGGYEQYF. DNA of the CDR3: TGTGCCAGCAGCTTAGCAGGCGGTTACGAGCAGTACTTC.